These 16 T cell receptor beta chains were all obtained from the same sample, sequenced in a study of cytomegalovirus exposure and HLA in healthy donors. PCR amplification relied on 60 Vbeta primers (plus 13 Jbeta primers). TCRdb keeps only in-frame clones here, not all; method: immunoSEQ multiplex PCR. The table lists 60,000 to 100,000 clones. Sequencing used PBMCs. These receptors originate from a man younger than 40 in good health and CMV-seronegative.

The chain has TRBV18 and TRBJ2-1, with 15 positions matching TRBD2. Germline loops: CDR1 KGHSH, CDR2 LQKENI. This CDR3 has 16 residues. V shed 6 bases and J 7 bases; nucleotides not matched to a gene: 7. CDR3 sequence (DNA): TGTGCCAGCTCCCCCCGAGGACTAGCGGGAGGGAATGAGCAGTTCTTC. Amino acids: CASSPRGLAGGNEQFF.

This chain uses TRBV10-3 with TRBJ1-5, with D perhaps TRBD1 (6 bases). Germline V gene data show CDR1 as ENHRY and CDR2 as SYGVKD. Trimming cost V 10 bases and J 4 bases, with 14 bases left between them. This CDR3 is built from 13 residues. The CDR3 nucleotides are TGTGCCACGTCTGGACAGCCGAATCAGCCCCAGCATTTT. As protein: CATSGQPNQPQHF.

This sequence joins TRBV6-1 and TRBJ1-6; D may be TRBD1 (5 bases). The CDR3 length is 16 residues. Germline V lookup: CDR1 MNHNS, CDR2 SASEGT. The V end was cut by 3 bases, the J end by 3 bases, with 12 bases between. CDR3 residues: CASSEVRGSYNSPLHF. CDR3 DNA: TGTGCCAGCAGTGAGGTTCGGGGGAGCTATAATTCACCCCTCCACTTT.

J is TRBJ2-7 and V is TRBV6-1, with 13 bases fitting TRBD2. Germline CDR1 reads MNHNS; CDR2 reads SASEGT. V lost 0 bases to trimming and J lost 3 bases; unmatched junction nucleotides: 8. CDR3 length equals 18 residues. In DNA form, the CDR3 reads TGTGCCAGCAGTGAAGCTCTAAAGGGACTAGCGGGACTCTACGAGCAGTACTTC. It is translated as CASSEALKGLAGLYEQYF.

The chain recombines TRBV9 with TRBJ1-2, with 7 positions matching TRBD1. V lost 1 base and J lost 5; bases outside the gene matches: 8. Germline V gene lookup returns CDR1 SGDLS and CDR2 YYNGEE. CDR3 length: 15 amino acids. CDR3 sequence: CASSVSEGQRYGYTF. The DNA of the CDR3 is TGTGCCAGCAGCGTAAGCGAGGGACAGCGGTATGGCTACACCTTC.

The rearrangement links TRBV5-8 to TRBJ2-5; weak D call: TRBD1 (6 bases). The V end was cut by 4 bases, the J end by 7 bases, with 14 bases between. CDR1 is SGHTS and CDR2 is YDEGEE in the germline V gene. The CDR3 is 13 amino acids. The CDR3 loop is CASSPGRGGTQYF. CDR3 nucleotides: TGTGCCAGCAGCCCTGGACGAGGGGGGACCCAGTACTTC.

This rearrangement joins TRBV5-4 to TRBJ1-1; TRBD1 is a possible D gene (5 bases). V dropped 7 bases and J dropped 0 bases, with 16 bases sitting between them. This CDR3 region has 15 residues. Per the germline V gene, CDR1 is SGHNT and CDR2 is YYREEE (reference sequence). The CDR3 here is CASPSPGRVNTEAFF. The CDR3 DNA follows: TGTGCCAGCCCCTCCCCCGGCAGGGTGAACACTGAAGCTTTCTTT.

The V and J genes are TRBV6-1 and TRBJ2-5; no clear D gene. V lost 3 bases and J 5 bases, leaving 13 bases between the germline ends. Germline V gene sequence: CDR1 MNHNS, CDR2 SASEGT. The CDR3 is 14 residues long. CDR3 sequence: CASSDGPTSETQYF. Here the CDR3 DNA reads TGTGCCAGCAGTGATGGGCCGACCAGCGAGACCCAGTACTTC.

The chain is built from TRBV29-1 and TRBJ2-7; D not resolved. Germline V gene sequence: CDR1 SQVTM, CDR2 ANQGSEA. The CDR3 loop spans 13 amino acids. V lost 4 bases to trimming and J lost 2 bases, with 12 bases between them. CDR3 loop: CSVGGLNPYEQYF. CDR3 nucleotide sequence: TGCAGCGTTGGAGGTCTTAACCCCTACGAGCAGTACTTC.

This rearrangement joins TRBV7-2 to TRBJ2-7, with D possibly TRBD2 on 5 matching bases. CDR3 length equals 13 residues. V lost 4 bases and J lost 3, with 10 bases in between. Looked up from germline, CDR1 is SGHTA and CDR2 is FQGNSA. CDR3: CASSSHSVYEQYF. The DNA of the CDR3 is TGTGCCAGCAGCTCCCATAGCGTCTACGAGCAGTACTTC.

V and J are TRBV5-4 and TRBJ2-5, with D possibly being TRBD1 (6 bases). The germline gives CDR1 SGHNT, CDR2 YYREEE (reference sequence). This CDR3 is 15 amino acids long. Trimming took off 3 bases at V and 2 bases at J, with 14 bases between the two ends. Here the CDR3 reads CASSSPGHIQETQYF. As DNA, the CDR3 is TGTGCCAGCAGCTCCCCGGGACATATACAAGAGACCCAGTACTTC.

V is TRBV15 and J is TRBJ2-7; possible D gene TRBD2, 5 bases. Germline CDR1 and CDR2: LNHNV and YYDKDF (reference sequence). The CDR3 has 20 residues. The germline V and J ends were trimmed by 0 bases and 0 bases, with 24 bases remaining between them. The DNA for the CDR3 is TGTGCCACCAGCAGAGACACCCGAACCAGGACTCCTTGTCCCTCCTACGAGCAGTACTTC. Translating gives CATSRDTRTRTPCPSYEQYF.

CDR3 sequence (DNA): TGTGCCAGCAGCCAACAGTACTCTGGGGCCAACGTCCTGACTTTC. Amino acids: CASSQQYSGANVLTF. This chain uses TRBV7-9 with TRBJ2-6; D call uncertain. There are 15 residues in the CDR3. V was clipped by 5 bases and J by 0 bases, with 8 bases between them. Germline V gives CDR1 SEHNR, CDR2 FQNEAQ (reference sequence).

V is TRBV7-8 and J is TRBJ2-3; D is unresolved. Per the germline V gene, CDR1 is SGHVS and CDR2 is FQNEAQ. The CDR3 runs 12 residues. V lost 3 bases to trimming and J lost 8 bases, with 9 bases between them. CDR3 sequence reads: CASSLELTTQYF. CDR3 DNA: TGTGCCAGCAGCTTGGAGTTGACTACGCAGTATTTT. Full variable domain (outside the CDR3, taken from reference TRBV7-8 and TRBJ2-3): GAGVSQSPRYKVAKRGQDVALRCDPISGHVSLFWYQQALGQGPEFLTYFQNEAQLDKSGLPSDRFFAERPEGSVSTLKIQRTQQEDSAVYLCASSLELTTQYFGPGTRLTVL.

The chain recombines TRBV2 with TRBJ1-1, with TRBD1 matching over 7 bases. CDR3 length: 14 residues. Losses at the gene ends were 6 bases for V and 1 base for J; bases not matched to a gene: 5. Germline-derived CDR1 and CDR2 are SNHLY and FYNNEI. CDR3 coding DNA: TGTGCCAGCAGCGTCCGGGACAGGAACACTGAAGCTTTCTTT. This sequence encodes CASSVRDRNTEAFF.

V and J are TRBV7-9 and TRBJ2-5, with 9 bases that match TRBD1. The better agreement between TRBJ2-7 and the DNA end casts doubt on the J call. The CDR3 is 14 amino acids. Germline CDR1 and CDR2: SEHNR and FQNEAQ (reference sequence). This chain's CDR3 is CASSSGQGFYEQYF. CDR3 in DNA: TGTGCCAGCAGCTCGGGACAGGGTTTCTACGAGCAGTACTTC.